Listed below are T cell receptor beta chains from one sample, sequenced in a study of blood T cell repertoires in COVID-19. Profiling relied on immunoSEQ multiplex PCR, and the TCRdb table lists in-frame clones only, not all of them. The sample records fewer than 200,000 clones, around 90% being singletons. Sequences were obtained from peripheral blood. The receptors were gathered from a man in his forties or fifties who had recovered from COVID-19. Both conserved end residues are part of each CDR3. D genes are given only for firm matches. Clone size appears in some rows only: once, few, many, or a class for an expanded clone.

CASERERVYGYTF	TGTGCCAGCGAAAGGGAGCGGGTATATGGCTACACCTTC	-	TRBJ1-2	-	TRBV25-1
CASSQTTNYGYTF	TGCGCCAGCAGCCAAACCACAAACTATGGCTACACCTTC	-	TRBJ1-2	-	TRBV4-1
CASSQLCGEVNEQYF	TGTGCCAGCAGCCAACTCTGCGGGGAGGTGAACGAGCAGTACTTC	-	TRBJ2-7	-	TRBV3-1/TRBV3-2
CASSLVRGGGNTIYF	TGTGCCAGCAGCTTAGTGAGGGGGGGAGGAAACACCATATATTTT	few	TRBJ1-3	-	TRBV7-2
CASSLVSGGYEQYF	TGCGCCAGCAGCTTGGTCAGCGGAGGCTACGAGCAGTACTTC	-	TRBJ2-7	-	TRBV5-1
CASSEGQGSGSYNEQFF	TGTGCCAGCAGTGAAGGGCAAGGTAGCGGCTCCTACAATGAGCAGTTCTTC	-	TRBJ2-1	-	TRBV2
CASSEIDSYNSPLHF	TGCGCCAGCAGTGAGATAGATTCCTATAATTCACCCCTCCACTTT	-	TRBJ1-6	-	TRBV10-2
CASSYEDRANSPLHF	TGTGCCAGCAGTTACGAGGACAGAGCTAATTCACCCCTCCACTTT	once	TRBJ1-6	-	TRBV6-5
CASSDFPVFSVPSYEQYF	TGTGCCAGCAGTGATTTTCCCGTTTTTAGCGTCCCGTCCTACGAGCAGTACTTC	-	TRBJ2-7	-	TRBV6-1
CASSPLRRDRSQKNTGELFF	TGTGCCAGCAGCCCCCTGCGGCGGGACAGGTCACAGAAGAACACCGGGGAGCTGTTTTTT	-	TRBJ2-2	-	TRBV21-1
CASSPYASGGAADTQYF	TGTGCCAGCAGCCCCTACGCTAGCGGGGGGGCCGCAGATACGCAGTATTTT	-	TRBJ2-3	TRBD2	TRBV7-3